Listed here are 32 T cell receptor beta chains from one sample, sequenced in a study of early T cells in non-severe SARS-CoV-2 infection. TCRdb reanalysed the 5' RACE reads using MiXCR and keeps one entry per CDR3 protein. The sample holds 60,000 to 65,000 distinct CDR3 sequences, roughly an eighth seen once. Material: whole blood. Every receptor here comes from an adult who was a healthcare worker with PCR-confirmed SARS-CoV-2 infection or an uninfected control (not recorded which).

This clonotype was detected many times. The chain combines TRBV5-1 with TRBJ2-6; D gene ambiguous. The germline gives CDR1 SGHRS, CDR2 YFSETQ. This CDR3 region has 15 residues. V lost 5 bases and J 0 bases, leaving 9 bases between the germline ends. Here the CDR3 reads CASSPLGSGANVLTF. The CDR3 coding sequence is TGCGCCAGCAGTCCCCTAGGCTCTGGGGCCAACGTCCTGACTTTC.

The V and J genes are TRBV7-8 and TRBJ2-3; D call uncertain. V was trimmed by 2 bases and J by 4 bases, leaving 7 bases between them. The CDR3 has 13 amino acids. The V gene's germline CDR1 is SGHVS and CDR2 FQNEAQ. CDR3: CASSLSIPDTQYF. As DNA, the CDR3 is TGTGCCAGCAGCTTATCGATCCCAGATACGCAGTATTTT.

There are a few counts of this clonotype. The chain has TRBV5-1 and TRBJ2-3; D is undetermined. V was shortened by 3 bases and J by 2 bases, with 7 bases between the two germline ends. CDR1 SGHRS and CDR2 YFSETQ come from the germline V gene. This CDR3 has 13 amino acids. This chain's CDR3 is CASSSTYTDTQYF. CDR3 in DNA: TGCGCCAGCAGCTCCACTTACACAGATACGCAGTATTTT.

A few counts support this clonotype. This sequence joins TRBV7-9 and TRBJ2-1; 14 bases line up with TRBD2. This CDR3 has 16 amino acids. CDR1 and CDR2 (germline): SEHNR, FQNEAQ (reference sequence). Trimming took 5 bases from V and 8 from J; bases not matched to a gene: 8. The CDR3 sequence is CASSPMGTSGSDEQFF. The DNA for the CDR3 is TGTGCCAGCAGCCCAATGGGGACTAGCGGGAGCGATGAGCAGTTCTTC.

The table lists this clonotype with many counts. This rearrangement joins TRBV29-1 to TRBJ1-4; TRBD1 might be the D (5 bases). Germline assignment: CDR1 SQVTM and CDR2 ANQGSEA. With 6 bases removed from V and 6 bases from J, the gap between germline ends came to 14 bases. This CDR3 is 13 amino acids long. In nucleotides, the CDR3 is TGCAGCGTAGGGGAAGGGAGCGATGAAAAACTGTTTTTT. Residues: CSVGEGSDEKLFF.

This clonotype was detected many times. V gene TRBV6-1 combines with J gene TRBJ1-2; no clear D. Trimming removed 1 base at V and 2 bases at J, with 8 bases between. Germline loops: CDR1 MNHNS, CDR2 SASEGT. There are 14 residues in the CDR3. CDR3 sequence: CASSEGTVNYGYTF. The DNA for the CDR3 is TGTGCCAGCAGTGAAGGGACGGTGAACTATGGCTACACCTTC.

This clonotype was seen repeatedly, ten times or more. This chain joins TRBV9 and TRBJ1-1; D ambiguous. Germline CDR1 is SGDLS and CDR2 is YYNGEE. Trimming pared 3 bases from V and 6 bases from J, leaving 15 bases between. The CDR3 extends over 14 amino acids. The chain's CDR3 is CASSAVIGPAEAFF. The CDR3 DNA follows: TGTGCCAGCAGCGCCGTCATCGGACCCGCTGAAGCTTTCTTT.

This clonotype was seen repeatedly, ten times or more. V gene TRBV7-8 combines with J gene TRBJ2-7; the match to TRBD2 covers 14 bases. This CDR3 contains 16 residues. V lost 6 bases, J lost 4 bases, and 8 bases stayed unmatched. In germline, CDR1 is SGHVS, CDR2 FQNEAQ. CDR3 residues: CASRASGTSGGYEQYF. Written as DNA, the CDR3 is TGTGCCAGCAGAGCCTCCGGGACTAGCGGGGGTTACGAGCAGTACTTC.

The rearrangement uses TRBV28 and TRBJ1-1; TRBD1 might be the D (5 bases). CDR1 MDHEN and CDR2 SYDVKM come from the germline V gene. V was pared by 7 bases and J by 0 bases, with 9 bases between. CDR3 size: 13 residues. CDR3 in amino acids: CASTGWMNTEAFF. CDR3 DNA: TGTGCCAGCACAGGGTGGATGAACACTGAAGCTTTCTTT. Combining the CDR3 with reference TRBV28 and TRBJ1-1 gives the whole variable domain DVKVTQSSRYLVKRTGEKVFLECVQDMDHENMFWYRQDPGLGLRLIYFSYDVKMKEKGDIPEGYSVSREKKERFSLILESASTNQTSMYLCASTGWMNTEAFFGQGTRLTVV.

This clonotype was picked up a small number of times. This sequence joins TRBV20-1 and TRBJ2-7, with D perhaps TRBD2 (5 bases). The CDR3 sequence is 14 residues long. The V end was cut by 6 bases, the J end by 3 bases, with 18 bases between. The germline CDR1 and CDR2 sequences are DFQATT and SNEGSKA (reference sequence). CDR3 sequence reads: CSATELGLIYEQYF. Written as DNA, the CDR3 is TGCAGTGCAACGGAATTAGGACTTATCTACGAGCAGTACTTC.

This clonotype was counted only a few times. V is TRBV9 and J is TRBJ1-1; D unresolved. The CDR3 covers 13 residues. Germline V lookup: CDR1 SGDLS, CDR2 YYNGEE. The V end lost 3 bases, the J end lost 4 bases, and 10 bases lay between the germline ends. The CDR3 is CASSAVPGTEAFF. The DNA of the CDR3 is TGTGCCAGCAGCGCCGTTCCTGGCACTGAAGCTTTCTTT.

This clonotype appeared many times. CDR3 sequence reads: CASSQVPRNTEAFF. CDR3 sequence (DNA): TGCGCCAGCAGCCAAGTACCAAGGAACACTGAAGCTTTCTTT. V gene TRBV4-3 combines with J gene TRBJ1-1; no definite D call. The CDR3 length is 14 residues. The V end was cut by 1 base, the J end by 1 base, with 7 bases between. The germline gives CDR1 LGHNA, CDR2 YSLEER.

This clonotype was seen many times. The chain has TRBV30 and TRBJ2-7; TRBD2 might be the D (5 bases). The CDR3 totals 13 residues. Trimming removed 7 bases from V and 7 bases from J, with 20 bases in between. CDR1 GTSNPN and CDR2 SVGIG come from the germline V gene (reference sequence). Written as DNA, the CDR3 is TGTGCCTTACACACCAAACGGACTCTGGAGCAGTACTTC. Translation: CALHTKRTLEQYF.

This clonotype was seen more than once but under ten times. The rearrangement uses TRBV2 and TRBJ1-2, with 9 bases fitting TRBD1. The CDR3 runs to 14 residues. In germline, CDR1 is SNHLY, CDR2 FYNNEI. The ends lost 1 base at V and 7 bases at J; junction bases unmatched: 4. The CDR3 nucleotides are TGTGCCAGCAGTGAAGACAGGGGGCTAGGTGGCTACACCTTC. This translates into CASSEDRGLGGYTF.

This clonotype was seen only a few times. The chain links TRBV19 to TRBJ1-5; 8 bases match TRBD1. V lost 7 bases, J lost 6 bases, and 5 bases stayed unmatched. CDR1 is LNHDA, CDR2 SQIVND, per germline (reference sequence). The CDR3 length is 13 residues. CDR3 DNA: TGTGCCAGTACCCCGACAGGGGTTCAGCCCCAGCATTTT. It translates to CASTPTGVQPQHF.

This clonotype was seen ten or more times. The chain recombines TRBV18 with TRBJ2-3; D unresolved. Germline V lookup: CDR1 KGHSH, CDR2 LQKENI. V lost 3 bases and J lost 2, with 12 bases in between. This CDR3 has 15 amino acids. CDR3 amino acids: CASSPRSSNTDTQYF. CDR3 bases: TGTGCCAGCTCACCGCGTTCGAGTAACACAGATACGCAGTATTTT.

This chain uses TRBV4-2 with TRBJ2-3, with D unresolved. The V gene lost 4 bases and the J gene lost 5 bases, with 7 bases spanning the gap. Germline V CDR1 and CDR2: LGHNA, YNFKEQ. The CDR3 is made up of 12 amino acids. The CDR3, as DNA: TGTGCCAGCAGCCCTACGGGAGATACGCAGTATTTT. Amino acids: CASSPTGDTQYF.

This sequence joins TRBV20-1 and TRBJ2-1; 10 bases match TRBD2. CDR1 is DFQATT, CDR2 SNEGSKA, per germline (reference sequence). This CDR3 region has 15 residues. The trim removed 6 bases at V and 4 bases at J, leaving 9 bases unmatched. The CDR3 nucleotides read TGCAGTGCACCACGGCCTAGCGGGAGTTACAATGAGCAGTTCTTC. Its translation is CSAPRPSGSYNEQFF.

This clonotype was seen at least ten times. The chain employs TRBV10-2 and TRBJ2-2, with TRBD2 as a possible D gene (5 bases). This CDR3 contains 14 residues. CDR1 is WSHSY, CDR2 SAAADI, per germline. The V and J ends lost 6 bases and 6 bases respectively, with 14 bases between them. The CDR3 loop reads CASREAQVPGELFF. The CDR3 DNA sequence: TGCGCCAGCAGGGAGGCCCAGGTACCCGGGGAGCTGTTTTTT.

The rearrangement uses TRBV24-1 and TRBJ2-1, with D maybe TRBD2 (5 bases). V lost 3 bases, J lost 0 bases, and 8 bases lay in between. This CDR3 is built from 15 residues. CDR1 and CDR2 from the germline V gene are KGHDR and SFDVKD. The CDR3 DNA sequence: TGTGCCACCAGTGATGACACTAGCTCCTACAATGAGCAGTTCTTC. Its translation is CATSDDTSSYNEQFF.

This clonotype was picked up many times. The V gene is TRBV30, the J gene TRBJ2-7; TRBD2 is a possible D gene (6 bases). Per germline, CDR1 GTSNPN and CDR2 SVGIG (reference sequence). Trimming stripped 3 bases from V and 6 bases from J, with 21 bases between. The CDR3 length is 15 residues. CDR3 sequence reads: CAWSPAGTWVSEQYF. CDR3 coding DNA: TGTGCCTGGAGCCCCGCCGGGACTTGGGTCTCCGAGCAGTACTTC.

This clonotype was observed at least ten times. The gene calls are TRBV7-3 and TRBJ2-2, with a possible D match to TRBD2 (5 bases). This CDR3 has 15 amino acids. Germline CDR1 reads SGHTA; CDR2 reads FQGTGA. Trimming shortened V by 1 base and J by 4 bases, and 10 bases separated the two germline ends. CDR3 nucleotides: TGTGCCAGCAGCTTAAACGGGGAACTCACCGGGGAGCTGTTTTTT. It yields the protein CASSLNGELTGELFF.

This clonotype was detected many times. The rearrangement links TRBV5-1 to TRBJ2-2; TRBD1 aligns across 8 bases. The CDR3 runs to 18 residues. Germline CDR1 is SGHRS and CDR2 is YFSETQ. Trimming removed 3 bases from V and 4 bases from J; junction bases left unmatched: 14. The CDR3 loop reads CASSSQPMTGVSTGELFF. The CDR3 coding sequence is TGCGCCAGCAGCTCGCAACCCATGACAGGGGTGAGCACCGGGGAGCTGTTTTTT.

About this clonotype itself: A much larger clone lies one base from this, so it may be a read error. Here the CDR3 DNA reads TGTGCCAGCAGTGACTCTGACAAGGGGAAAGAGCAGTTCTTC. Amino acid sequence: CASSDSDKGKEQFF. The rearrangement links TRBV2 to TRBJ2-1; D possibly corresponds to TRBD1 (5 bases). The CDR3 covers 14 residues. CDR1 and CDR2 (germline): SNHLY, FYNNEI. V lost 3 bases, J lost 10 bases, and 16 bases lay in between.

This clonotype occurred a few times. The chain has TRBV5-1 and TRBJ2-3; D is uncertain. Trimming took 2 bases from V and 6 from J, leaving 4 bases between them. The CDR3 consists of 11 residues. Germline V gene lookup returns CDR1 SGHRS and CDR2 YFSETQ. CDR3 bases: TGCGCCAGCAGCTTCGGGGATACGCAGTATTTT. Residues: CASSFGDTQYF.

There are a few counts of this clonotype. This chain joins TRBV13 and TRBJ2-1; 7 bases align to TRBD2. The CDR3 extends over 15 amino acids. Germline CDR1 PRHDT, CDR2 FYEKMQ (reference sequence). With V trimmed by 6 bases and J by 4 bases, 9 bases remained unmatched. CDR3 sequence (DNA): TGTGCCAGCAGTCTCCCTCGGGGGGTTTACAATGAGCAGTTCTTC. Translated: CASSLPRGVYNEQFF.

This clonotype was seen only once. The chain combines TRBV29-1 with TRBJ2-5; 8 bases agree with TRBD1. The length of the CDR3 is 11 residues. Germline lookup yields CDR1 SQVTM and CDR2 ANQGSEA. The V segment lost 7 bases and the J segment 4 bases; nucleotides outside the gene matches: 2. The CDR3 protein is CSADRGETQYF. The CDR3 DNA reads as TGCAGCGCCGACAGGGGAGAGACCCAGTACTTC.

This clonotype was detected once. The rearrangement links TRBV7-8 to TRBJ2-7; TRBD1 matches 8 bases. CDR3 length equals 14 residues. Germline CDR1 and CDR2: SGHVS and FQNEAQ. J lost 2 bases, V lost 3 bases, and 3 bases had no gene match. CDR3 DNA: TGTGCCAGCAGCTTGAGACAGGGGACCTACGAGCAGTACTTC. Translated, it gives CASSLRQGTYEQYF.

This CDR3 is CASSNLGRAPTGELFF. In nucleotides, the CDR3 is TGTGCCAGCAGTAACCTCGGCAGGGCGCCCACCGGGGAGCTGTTTTTT. The V call is TRBV11-2, the J call TRBJ2-2; D is possibly TRBD1 (5 bases). The CDR3 has 16 residues. V lost 6 bases and J 4 bases, leaving 18 bases between the germline ends. Germline lookup yields CDR1 SGHAT and CDR2 FQNNGV. Full variable domain (missing parts from reference TRBV11-2 and TRBJ2-2): EAGVAQSPRYKIIEKRQSVAFWCNPISGHATLYWYQQILGQGPKLLIQFQNNGVVDDSQLPKDRFSAERLKGVDSTLKIQPAKLEDSAVYLCASSNLGRAPTGELFFGEGSRLTVL.

The CDR3: CASSNSYTETQYF. The CDR3 nucleotides read TGTGCCAGCAGCAACAGTTACACGGAGACCCAGTACTTC. This chain connects TRBV7-9 to TRBJ2-5; D gene uncertain. The CDR3 length is 13 residues. V dropped 5 bases and J dropped 5 bases, with 12 bases sitting between them. Germline-derived CDR1 and CDR2 are SEHNR and FQNEAQ (reference sequence).

The rearrangement uses TRBV11-2 and TRBJ1-1; D gene uncertain. The CDR3 has 14 amino acids. Trimming took off 5 bases at V and 3 bases at J, with 13 bases between the two ends. The germline V gene encodes CDR1 SGHAT and CDR2 FQNNGV. The CDR3 protein is CASSPKNQDTEAFF. CDR3 in DNA: TGTGCCAGCAGCCCCAAGAATCAGGACACTGAAGCTTTCTTT.

Ten or more counts support this clonotype. CDR3 residues: CASSLVRRGGYNEQFF. The CDR3, as DNA: TGTGCCAGCAGCTTAGTTAGGAGGGGGGGCTACAATGAGCAGTTCTTC. V usage is TRBV11-2 and J usage is TRBJ2-1; D is possibly TRBD2 (7 bases). The CDR3 length is 16 residues. The germline V gene encodes CDR1 SGHAT and CDR2 FQNNGV. V lost 1 base and J 3 bases, leaving 13 bases between the germline ends.